The 25 T cell receptor beta chains reported below all come from one sample, sequenced in a study of shared clonotypes between healthy human individuals. Using immunoSEQ multiplex PCR, the repertoire was profiled, and TCRdb retains in-frame clones only, with some absent. Among 2.3 million or so clones listed, approximately 95% were seen once. Sequencing was performed on naive CD4+ T cells from PBMCs. Subset noted: CD45RA+ positively selected. The receptors come from a man between 18 and 35 years old in good health. Some clones in this sample may be carry-over from other donors' samples.

There are a few counts of this clone. As DNA, the CDR3 is TGTGCCTGGAGGGCGAACACTGAAGCTTTCTTT. It specifies CAWRANTEAFF. The rearrangement uses TRBV30 and TRBJ1-1; D gene unclear. This CDR3 contains 11 residues. Germline lookup yields CDR1 GTSNPN and CDR2 SVGIG (reference sequence). The V end was cut by 3 bases, the J end by 1 base, with 3 bases between.

The chain employs TRBV4-1 and TRBJ1-1; 7 bases are shared with TRBD1. The J segment lost 5 bases and the V segment lost 10 bases, leaving 10 bases of the junction unmatched. CDR1 and CDR2 (germline): MGHRA, YSYEKL. The CDR3 sequence is 13 residues long. The CDR3 sequence: CATNRGGGTEAFF. The DNA for the CDR3 is TGCGCCACCAACAGGGGAGGGGGAACTGAAGCTTTCTTT.

The chain links TRBV4-2 to TRBJ2-7, with 8 bases identical to TRBD2. Germline values: CDR1 LGHNA, CDR2 YNFKEQ. This CDR3 spans 16 amino acids. V was pared by 0 bases and J by 3 bases, with 7 bases of the junction left unmatched. The CDR3 DNA sequence: TGTGCCAGCAGCCAAGACAGTATAGCGGGATTCTACGAGCAGTACTTC. The encoded protein is CASSQDSIAGFYEQYF.

V usage is TRBV6-5 and J usage is TRBJ2-5; the D call may be TRBD1 or TRBD2 (5 bases each). The end of the DNA fits TRBJ2-7 better, so the J call may be wrong. CDR1 is MNHEY, CDR2 SVGAGI, per germline. CDR3 length equals 14 residues. CDR3 protein: CASTRGLNPNEQYF. The CDR3 DNA follows: TGTGCCAGCACCCGGGGCCTAAACCCCAACGAGCAGTACTTC.

V gene TRBV25-1 combines with J gene TRBJ1-1, with D perhaps TRBD1 (5 bases). Deletions cut 6 bases from V and 6 bases from J, with 14 bases between. There are 13 residues in the CDR3. The germline V gene encodes CDR1 MGHDK and CDR2 SYGVNS. The CDR3 region has the DNA TGTGCCAGCAGGCCAGAGGCAGGGTCTGAAGCTTTCTTT. This codes for CASRPEAGSEAFF.

The chain links TRBV25-1 to TRBJ2-1; tentatively, D is TRBD1 or TRBD2 (5 bases each). This CDR3 contains 13 residues. Trimming shortened V by 4 bases and J by 10 bases, and 14 bases separated the two germline ends. Looked up from germline, CDR1 is MGHDK and CDR2 is SYGVNS. In DNA, the CDR3 is TGTGCCAGCAGTGGGCCAGGGACGATAGAGCAGTTCTTC. It yields the protein CASSGPGTIEQFF.

This clone has a single count. This chain links TRBV11-2 with TRBJ2-3; TRBD1 might be the D (8 bases). V was pared by 3 bases and J by 1 base, with 11 bases between. Germline V lookup: CDR1 SGHAT, CDR2 FQNNGV. This CDR3 has 15 residues. The CDR3: CASSFTGGGTDTQYF. The CDR3 bases are TGTGCCAGCAGCTTTACAGGGGGGGGCACAGATACGCAGTATTTT.

This chain connects TRBV28 to TRBJ2-2, with D tentatively TRBD1 or TRBD2 (5 bases each). The germline CDR1 and CDR2 sequences are MDHEN and SYDVKM. Trimming cost V 6 bases and J 1 base, with 12 bases left between them. This CDR3 contains 15 residues. In DNA, the CDR3 is TGTGCCAGCAGCCGACTAAGGGGGAACACCGGGGAGCTGTTTTTT. Protein product: CASSRLRGNTGELFF. Combining the CDR3 with reference TRBV28 and TRBJ2-2 gives the whole variable domain DVKVTQSSRYLVKRTGEKVFLECVQDMDHENMFWYRQDPGLGLRLIYFSYDVKMKEKGDIPEGYSVSREKKERFSLILESASTNQTSMYLCASSRLRGNTGELFFGEGSRLTVL.

This chain joins TRBV9 and TRBJ2-3; TRBD2 aligns across 10 bases. V gave up 3 bases and J gave up 1 base; unmatched junction bases: 5. The V gene's germline CDR1 is SGDLS and CDR2 YYNGEE. This CDR3 has 16 amino acids. This CDR3 is CASSEFGTSGTDTQYF. The DNA for the CDR3 is TGTGCCAGCAGCGAGTTTGGGACTAGCGGCACAGATACGCAGTATTTT. Using reference TRBV9 and TRBJ2-3 for the parts outside the CDR3, the full variable domain is DSGVTQTPKHLITATGQRVTLRCSPRSGDLSVYWYQQSLDQGLQFLIQYYNGEERAKGNILERFSAQQFPDLHSELNLSSLELGDSALYFCASSEFGTSGTDTQYFGPGTRLTVL.

V is TRBV5-8 and J is TRBJ2-4; 9 bases are a match to TRBD2. The CDR3 extends over 16 amino acids. With V trimmed by 4 bases and J by 7 bases, 12 bases remained unmatched. Germline CDR1 SGHTS, CDR2 YDEGEE. The CDR3 sequence: CASSHVLAGTRNIQYF. The DNA of the CDR3 is TGTGCCAGCAGCCATGTACTAGCGGGCACGAGGAACATTCAGTACTTC.

The gene calls are TRBV6-5 and TRBJ1-1; D call uncertain. Germline-derived CDR1 and CDR2 are MNHEY and SVGAGI. The CDR3 covers 13 residues. Trimming removed 0 bases at V and 5 bases at J, with 7 bases between. Written as DNA, the CDR3 is TGTGCCAGCAGTTACTCGACGCGGACTGAAGCTTTCTTT. It translates to CASSYSTRTEAFF.

This chain joins TRBV7-2 and TRBJ2-3, with 10 bases aligning to TRBD2. The CDR3 runs to 16 residues. The junction had 7 bases not matched to a gene; V was cut back by 5 bases and J by 2 bases. CDR1 and CDR2 (germline): SGHTA, FQGNSA. DNA of the CDR3: TGTGCCAGCAGCCTGATAGCGGGAGGAACCACAGATACGCAGTATTTT. Protein product: CASSLIAGGTTDTQYF.

This chain connects TRBV30 to TRBJ1-1; the D gene is possibly TRBD1 (6 bases). The CDR3 covers 16 residues. Germline CDR1 is GTSNPN and CDR2 is SVGIG (reference sequence). Trimming shortened V by 5 bases and J by 11 bases, and 30 bases separated the two germline ends. The CDR3 sequence: CAWSAAPGRGDGGAFF. Here the CDR3 DNA reads TGTGCCTGGTCGGCAGCGCCAGGAAGGGGGGACGGAGGGGCTTTCTTT.

The CDR3, as DNA: TGTGCCAGCAGTTTCAGGGTGTGGGGTGTGGGACAGGTCTACAATGAGCAGTTCTTC. This codes for CASSFRVWGVGQVYNEQFF. V and J are TRBV27 and TRBJ2-1; 8 bases fit TRBD1. The CDR3 length is 19 residues. CDR1 is MNHEY, CDR2 SMNVEV, per germline (reference sequence). The J segment lost 3 bases and the V segment lost 3 bases, leaving 16 bases of the junction unmatched.

The rearrangement joins TRBV7-8 to TRBJ2-1; D ambiguous. Germline CDR1 SGHVS, CDR2 FQNEAQ. The V and J ends lost 4 bases and 7 bases respectively, with 8 bases between them. The CDR3 is 12 amino acids. The DNA for the CDR3 is TGTGCCAGCAGCTCTAGGCCTAATGAGCAGTTCTTC. This encodes CASSSRPNEQFF.

This chain connects TRBV25-1 to TRBJ1-1, with D tentatively TRBD1 (6 bases). The V gene lost 5 bases and the J gene lost 5 bases, with 18 bases spanning the gap. CDR3 length equals 15 residues. Germline V gene data show CDR1 as MGHDK and CDR2 as SYGVNS. CDR3 region: CASSKLQGIRTEAFF. The DNA for the CDR3 is TGTGCCAGCAGTAAGTTACAGGGTATTAGGACTGAAGCTTTCTTT.

Regarding this clone: Other DNA variants within this sample encode the same CDR3. The V gene is TRBV15, the J gene TRBJ2-1; no firm D call. The CDR3 sequence is 11 residues long. Per germline, CDR1 LNHNV and CDR2 YYDKDF (reference sequence). Trimming took 3 bases from V and 6 from J, leaving 3 bases between them. The CDR3 protein is CATSRANEQFF. The DNA of the CDR3 is TGTGCCACCAGCAGGGCCAATGAGCAGTTCTTC.

V gene TRBV6-1 combines with J gene TRBJ2-7; TRBD2 is a possible D gene (6 bases). V lost 1 base, J lost 6 bases, and 16 bases lay in between. CDR1 and CDR2 from the germline V gene are MNHNS and SASEGT. The CDR3 contains 15 residues. The CDR3 sequence is CASSEVGGAAGEQYF. CDR3 DNA: TGTGCCAGCAGTGAAGTCGGCGGGGCGGCTGGCGAGCAGTACTTC.

This clone was seen just once. The J gene is TRBJ2-2, the V gene TRBV11-2; D may be TRBD2 (6 bases). V was trimmed by 5 bases and J by 7 bases, leaving 14 bases between them. The CDR3 totals 14 residues. Germline V gives CDR1 SGHAT, CDR2 FQNNGV. The CDR3 coding sequence is TGTGCCAGCAGCCCGCAGGGAGGAGGCGGGGAGCTGTTTTTT. Translated, it gives CASSPQGGGGELFF.

This clone appeared once. Here the CDR3 reads CASSLDQGRAFF. CDR3 nucleotide sequence: TGCGCCAGCAGCTTGGATCAGGGGCGCGCTTTCTTT. V and J are TRBV5-1 and TRBJ1-1; D perhaps matches TRBD1 (6 bases). Germline CDR1 reads SGHRS; CDR2 reads YFSETQ. V dropped 0 bases and J dropped 11 bases, with 11 bases sitting between them. The CDR3 has 12 amino acids.

The rearrangement joins TRBV10-3 to TRBJ2-7; perhaps TRBD1 as D (5 bases). The CDR3 sequence is 13 residues long. V was cut by 7 bases and J by 5 bases, with 15 bases left in between. Germline values: CDR1 ENHRY, CDR2 SYGVKD. The CDR3 loop reads CAINAAGFNEQYF. CDR3 DNA sequence: TGTGCCATCAATGCTGCAGGGTTTAACGAGCAGTACTTC.

The rearrangement links TRBV18 to TRBJ1-1; D unclear. Germline CDR1 reads KGHSH; CDR2 reads LQKENI. There are 15 residues in the CDR3. The V and J ends lost 4 bases and 2 bases respectively, with 14 bases between them. In DNA, the CDR3 is TGTGCCAGCTCACTCGGTACAGCCATTAACACTGAAGCTTTCTTT. Translated: CASSLGTAINTEAFF.

In its sample, this clone was seen once. The chain recombines TRBV5-1 with TRBJ2-1; D is ambiguous. V shed 1 base and J shed 0 bases, with 8 bases lying between them. Germline CDR1 SGHRS, CDR2 YFSETQ. The CDR3 covers 15 residues. The DNA of the CDR3 is TGCGCCAGCAGCTTGAGGACGAGCTCCTACAATGAGCAGTTCTTC. Residues: CASSLRTSSYNEQFF.

This clone was counted between two and nine times. The same CDR3 also results from other DNA sequences found in this sample. This chain joins TRBV30 and TRBJ1-5; D gene ambiguous. The CDR3 is 13 residues long. Germline loops: CDR1 GTSNPN, CDR2 SVGIG (reference sequence). Trimming took off 0 bases at V and 0 bases at J, with 3 bases between the two ends. The CDR3, as DNA: TGTGCCTGGAGTGTGAGTAGCAATCAGCCCCAGCATTTT. This encodes CAWSVSSNQPQHF.

The count of this clone is one. CDR3 sequence reads: CASSHLAASTDTQYF. CDR3 DNA sequence: TGCGCCAGCAGCCACCTAGCAGCTAGCACAGATACGCAGTATTTT. The chain is built from TRBV4-1 and TRBJ2-3, with D possibly matching TRBD2 (5 bases). CDR1 MGHRA and CDR2 YSYEKL come from the germline V gene. There are 15 residues in the CDR3. The germline V and J ends were trimmed by 3 bases and 0 bases, with 10 bases remaining between them.